The present entry profiles one T cell receptor (beta chain) with its context. Its antigen is currently unknown. The data originate from a study of cytomegalovirus exposure and HLA in healthy donors. Study in general: As released early, the data held 70 million to 95 million unique TCRs from HLA-typed donors. Findings and limits, study-wide: Follow-up analysis later connected one missense variant in DCLRE1C with trimming of TCR beta V- and J-genes. A prior analysis recorded that most TCR beta V segments were productive about 90% or about 30% of the time.

13 Jbeta primers and 60 Vbeta primers were used for the PCR. TCRdb's table, derived via immunoSEQ multiplex PCR, lists solely in-frame clones and lacks some. This sample has over 65,000 clones, with 79% found just once. The germline gives CDR1 SGHAT, CDR2 FQNNGV. CDR3 length equals 13 residues. The V and J ends lost 3 bases and 7 bases, in that order; junction bases with no gene match: 5. The material sequenced was PBMCs. This clonotype was sampled from a woman between 35 and 50 years old in good health and CMV-seropositive. The chain joins TRBV11-2 to TRBJ1-2; 7 nucleotides align to TRBD1. CDR3 sequence reads: CASSLEGASGYTF. The CDR3 bases are TGTGCCAGCAGCTTGGAGGGGGCAAGTGGCTACACCTTC.